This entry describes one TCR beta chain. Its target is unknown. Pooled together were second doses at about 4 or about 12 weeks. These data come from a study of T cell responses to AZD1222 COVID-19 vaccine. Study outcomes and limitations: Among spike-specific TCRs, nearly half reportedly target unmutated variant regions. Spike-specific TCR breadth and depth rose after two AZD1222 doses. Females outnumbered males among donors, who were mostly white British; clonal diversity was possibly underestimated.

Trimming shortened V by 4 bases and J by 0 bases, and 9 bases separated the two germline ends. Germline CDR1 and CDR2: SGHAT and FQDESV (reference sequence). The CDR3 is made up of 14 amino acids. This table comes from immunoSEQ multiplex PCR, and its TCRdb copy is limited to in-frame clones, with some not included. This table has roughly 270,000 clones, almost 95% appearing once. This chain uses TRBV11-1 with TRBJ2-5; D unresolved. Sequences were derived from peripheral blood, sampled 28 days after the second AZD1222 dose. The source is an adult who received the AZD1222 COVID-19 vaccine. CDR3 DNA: TGTGCCAGCAGCTCCCGCATGTACCAAGAGACCCAGTACTTC. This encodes CASSSRMYQETQYF.